This T cell receptor beta chain was recorded in a study of cytotoxic CD8 clonotypes in ibrutinib-treated CLL. About the study: It was after a median about 12 months of treatment, range 6 to 36, that response samples were taken.

Study-wide points: Sustained-remission patients were sampled at different times than progressing patients were.

With regard to this clone: What it binds is unknown.

This table comes from immunoSEQ multiplex PCR, and its TCRdb copy is limited to in-frame clones, with some not included. In the table there are around 50,000 clones, about 57% of which are singletons. Cryopreserved PBMCs provided around 2 micrograms of genomic DNA for the TCR beta libraries. This CDR3 contains 15 residues. V was trimmed by 5 bases and J by 6 bases, leaving 14 bases between them. Germline CDR1 MNHEY, CDR2 SVGAGI. The chain uses TRBV6-5 and TRBJ1-6, with D possibly matching TRBD1 (6 bases). Sequencing used PBMCs, obtained after 24 months of ibrutinib treatment. This TCR was recovered from a human donor with chronic lymphocytic leukemia. For the CDR3, the DNA is TGTGCCAGCAGTGTCCGTACAGGGTCTAATTCACCCCTCCACTTT. This sequence encodes CASSVRTGSNSPLHF.